This T cell receptor (beta chain) is from a study of Graves' ophthalmopathy and Graves' hyperthyroidism. Background on the study: Peripheral blood sampling preceded any treatment and occurred at initial diagnosis.

Amplified TCR beta CDR3 regions were obtained using RNA transcripts as template. HTBI-primed first-round RT-PCR preceded second-round multiplex PCR. One entry per CDR3 protein results from TCRdb running MiXCR on the multiplex PCR reads. The repertoire holds 680,000 or so distinct CDR3 sequences, with about a fifth as singletons. Aged 18 to 65, the patients with hyperthyroidism had under 2 months' duration and were newly diagnosed. None of the included patients had other autoimmune diseases, uncontrolled infections, pregnancy or lactation, as these led to exclusion. V was pared by 5 bases and J by 3 bases, with 10 bases between. The CDR3 sequence is 14 residues long. CDR1 PRHDT and CDR2 FYEKMQ come from the germline V gene (reference sequence).

The chain joins TRBV13 to TRBJ2-2, with TRBD1 as a possible D gene (5 bases). This receptor was taken from a woman aged 18-35 years with stable Graves' hyperthyroidism. Some clones in this sample may be carry-over from other donors' samples. Sequences were obtained from peripheral blood. CDR3 coding DNA: TGTGCCAGCAGCATGCGACAGTACACCGGGGAGCTGTTTTTT. Protein sequence: CASSMRQYTGELFF.